This T cell receptor beta chain was profiled in a study of blood T cell repertoires in COVID-19. Study as a whole: COVID-19 samples from acute and convalescent phases originated in the United States, Italy and Spain. Sources were T cells, B-cell-depleted T cells, or PBMCs; the material itself was cDNA or gDNA.

Original handling: Estimation of nucleated cell counts relied on the amplification of reference gene primers. Profiling relied on immunoSEQ multiplex PCR, and the TCRdb table lists in-frame clones only, not all of them. V and J calls and clone size come straight from that table; D and trimming were deduced from the DNA. The sample yields about 230,000 clones, approximately 82% seen once. CDR1 is SGHRS, CDR2 YFSETQ, per germline. The junction had 8 bases not matched to a gene; V was cut back by 1 base and J by 6 bases. The CDR3 loop spans 15 amino acids. This TCR came from a woman between 65 and 79 years old with active or convalescent COVID-19. Sequenced input: peripheral blood. V gene TRBV5-1 combines with J gene TRBJ2-3; 7 nucleotides agree with TRBD1. The CDR3: CASSLTGAESDTQYF. The CDR3 DNA reads TGCGCCAGCAGCTTGACAGGGGCTGAAAGCGATACGCAGTATTTT.